A selection of T cell receptor beta chains follows, all from one sample in a study of T cell changes during pregnancy in multiple sclerosis. TCRdb's table, derived via immunoSEQ multiplex PCR, lists solely in-frame clones and lacks some. Seen here are approximately 80,000 clones, about 90% observed once, and the top ten hold about 3.8%. The material sequenced was PBMCs, taken in the first trimester of pregnancy. The receptors come from a female donor in good health, serving as a control in a pregnancy study. Some clones in this sample may be carry-over from other donors' samples. Each CDR3 is given with its conserved first and last residue. The D gene is left open where the match is weak. Clone size appears in some rows only: once, few, many, or a class for an expanded clone.

CDR3 DNA: TGTGCCAGCAGCTCCCCCGGACTTCCCGTGCGGTACTTC
CDR3 protein: CASSSPGLPVRYF
D gene: .
clone size: few
V gene: TRBV7-8
J gene: TRBJ2-7

CDR3 DNA: TGTGCCAGCAGCTCCGCAGGGGGCAACCAGCCCCAGCATTTT
CDR3 protein: CASSSAGGNQPQHF
D gene: TRBD1
clone size: once
V gene: TRBV14
J gene: TRBJ1-5

CDR3 DNA: TGTGCCAGCAGCGCAACCGGGACTAGCGGGAGGTGGGTCACAGATACGCAGTATTTT
CDR3 protein: CASSATGTSGRWVTDTQYF
D gene: TRBD2
clone size: .
V gene: TRBV9
J gene: TRBJ2-3

CDR3 DNA: TGTGCCAGCAGCCCCCCCGGCGGGATGTCCTACGAGCAGTACTTC
CDR3 protein: CASSPPGGMSYEQYF
D gene: .
clone size: .
V gene: TRBV7-2
J gene: TRBJ2-7

CDR3 DNA: TGTGCCAGCACGGGGGGTGGCTACGAGCAGTACTTC
CDR3 protein: CASTGGGYEQYF
D gene: TRBD2
clone size: .
V gene: TRBV28
J gene: TRBJ2-7

CDR3 DNA: TGTGCCTGGTCTGGAGGGAACCCGTACGAGCAGTACTTC
CDR3 protein: CAWSGGNPYEQYF
D gene: .
clone size: .
V gene: TRBV30
J gene: TRBJ2-7

CDR3 DNA: TGTGCCAGCGGGACAGGACTAGCGGGAGAGACCCAGTACTTC
CDR3 protein: CASGTGLAGETQYF
D gene: TRBD2
clone size: .
V gene: TRBV27
J gene: TRBJ2-5

CDR3 DNA: TGTGCCAGCAGTCCGACACCCTCACCCCTCCACTTT
CDR3 protein: CASSPTPSPLHF
D gene: .
clone size: few
V gene: TRBV6-5
J gene: TRBJ1-6

CDR3 DNA: TGTGCCAGTAGTATGGCCGACAGGGTCTACGAGACCCAGTACTTC
CDR3 protein: CASSMADRVYETQYF
D gene: TRBD1
clone size: .
V gene: TRBV19
J gene: TRBJ2-5

CDR3 DNA: TGTGCCAGCAGCCGCGACAGGGGTCCAGATACGCAGTATTTT
CDR3 protein: CASSRDRGPDTQYF
D gene: TRBD1
clone size: once
V gene: TRBV7-9
J gene: TRBJ2-3

CDR3 DNA: TGTGCCAGCAGTTTAATGGCTAGCGGGAGTGATGAGCAGTTCTTC
CDR3 protein: CASSLMASGSDEQFF
D gene: TRBD2
clone size: .
V gene: TRBV27
J gene: TRBJ2-1

CDR3 DNA: TGTGCCAGCAGGCGGGCTAGCGGCAATGAGCAGTTCTTC
CDR3 protein: CASRRASGNEQFF
D gene: TRBD2
clone size: .
V gene: TRBV7-9
J gene: TRBJ2-1

CDR3 DNA: TGCGCCAGCAGCTTGGAGGGGTTATCTCAGCCCCAGCATTTT
CDR3 protein: CASSLEGLSQPQHF
D gene: .
clone size: .
V gene: TRBV5-1
J gene: TRBJ1-5

CDR3 DNA: TGTGCCAGCAGTTTAAAACCGACAGGGGGATATGAAAAACTGTTTTTT
CDR3 protein: CASSLKPTGGYEKLFF
D gene: TRBD1
clone size: once
V gene: TRBV27
J gene: TRBJ1-4

CDR3 DNA: TGTGCCAGCAGCCCCAGGGGGCCGGGCTATGGCTACACCTTC
CDR3 protein: CASSPRGPGYGYTF
D gene: TRBD1
clone size: .
V gene: TRBV7-8
J gene: TRBJ1-2

CDR3 DNA: TGTGCTAGTGCCCTGTCGGGAATGAACACTGAAGCTTTCTTT
CDR3 protein: CASALSGMNTEAFF
D gene: .
clone size: .
V gene: TRBV12-5
J gene: TRBJ1-1

CDR3 DNA: TGTGTCAGCAGTTTAGGGGGGGCTAATTCACCCCTCCACTTT
CDR3 protein: CVSSLGGANSPLHF
D gene: .
clone size: .
V gene: TRBV27
J gene: TRBJ1-6

CDR3 DNA: TGTGCCAGCTCACTCGGGACAGGGGGCAGTAAGCAGTTCTTC
CDR3 protein: CASSLGTGGSKQFF
D gene: TRBD1
clone size: once
V gene: TRBV18
J gene: TRBJ2-1

CDR3 DNA: TGTGCCAGCGCCCGGGAGGGGGGGGCGGCCAATGAGCAGTTCTTC
CDR3 protein: CASAREGGAANEQFF
D gene: TRBD2
clone size: .
V gene: TRBV2
J gene: TRBJ2-1

CDR3 DNA: TGTGCCAGCTCTAGTACTTCCTACAATGAGCAGTTCTTC
CDR3 protein: CASSSTSYNEQFF
D gene: .
clone size: .
V gene: TRBV6-5
J gene: TRBJ2-1

CDR3 DNA: TGTGCCAGCAGCCAAGTAGGGGAATACTTCTATGGCTACACCTTC
CDR3 protein: CASSQVGEYFYGYTF
D gene: .
clone size: once
V gene: TRBV14
J gene: TRBJ1-2

CDR3 DNA: TGTGCCAGCAGCCCCCCCCCGGGGGAAGGGGGCTACACCTTC
CDR3 protein: CASSPPPGEGGYTF
D gene: .
clone size: .
V gene: TRBV7-4
J gene: TRBJ1-2

CDR3 DNA: TGTGCCAGCAGTGGACAGGGGGCGCCTCGGCGGGGACAGCCCCAGCATTTT
CDR3 protein: CASSGQGAPRRGQPQHF
D gene: TRBD1
clone size: .
V gene: TRBV2
J gene: TRBJ1-5

CDR3 DNA: TGTGCCAGTAGTAGACTGACAGGGTTGGACACTGAAGCTTTCTTT
CDR3 protein: CASSRLTGLDTEAFF
D gene: TRBD1
clone size: .
V gene: TRBV19
J gene: TRBJ1-1

CDR3 DNA: TGTGCCAGCAGCTCCTTCCAGGAAACCTGGACTGAAGCTTTCTTT
CDR3 protein: CASSSFQETWTEAFF
D gene: .
clone size: .
V gene: TRBV28
J gene: TRBJ1-1

CDR3 DNA: TGTGCCAGCAGTGACCGGGACTCCACGCGCTTCGACATTCAGTACTTC
CDR3 protein: CASSDRDSTRFDIQYF
D gene: .
clone size: .
V gene: TRBV2
J gene: TRBJ2-4

CDR3 DNA: TGTGCCAGCAGCCCGGCGGGGGGCTCCTACAATGAGCAGTTCTTC
CDR3 protein: CASSPAGGSYNEQFF
D gene: .
clone size: .
V gene: TRBV21-1
J gene: TRBJ2-1

CDR3 DNA: TGTGCCAGCGGGTCCGGGTTGGACCAGTACTTC
CDR3 protein: CASGSGLDQYF
D gene: .
clone size: .
V gene: TRBV6-5
J gene: TRBJ2-5

CDR3 DNA: TGCGCCAGCAGCCAAATGGAGGGAAATGAGCAGTTCTTC
CDR3 protein: CASSQMEGNEQFF
D gene: .
clone size: .
V gene: TRBV4-1
J gene: TRBJ2-1

CDR3 DNA: TGTGCCAGCAGCCTCAGGGGCGACGAGCAGTACTTC
CDR3 protein: CASSLRGDEQYF
D gene: .
clone size: few
V gene: TRBV11-3
J gene: TRBJ2-7

CDR3 DNA: TGTGCCAGCAGCCCCCGGGATTCACCCCTCCACTTT
CDR3 protein: CASSPRDSPLHF
D gene: .
clone size: .
V gene: TRBV5-6
J gene: TRBJ1-6

CDR3 DNA: TGTGCCAGCAGTTACTCTCTGGACAGGGGGACCTACGAGCAGTACTTC
CDR3 protein: CASSYSLDRGTYEQYF
D gene: TRBD1
clone size: .
V gene: TRBV6-5
J gene: TRBJ2-7

CDR3 DNA: TGTGCCACCAGCAGAGATCGGAGGGAGACCCAGTACTTC
CDR3 protein: CATSRDRRETQYF
D gene: .
clone size: .
V gene: TRBV15
J gene: TRBJ2-5

CDR3 DNA: TGTGCCAGTGACACCGGGACAGGGATTTTCGACGAGCAGTACTTC
CDR3 protein: CASDTGTGIFDEQYF
D gene: TRBD1
clone size: .
V gene: TRBV19
J gene: TRBJ2-7

CDR3 DNA: TGTGCCAGCAGCCTACCGGGACTAGCGGGTTACAATGAGCAGTTCTTC
CDR3 protein: CASSLPGLAGYNEQFF
D gene: TRBD2
clone size: once
V gene: TRBV7-2
J gene: TRBJ2-1

CDR3 DNA: TGTGCCAGCAGTTTATTATCGTCGGGACAGGGGGACTATGGCTACACCTTC
CDR3 protein: CASSLLSSGQGDYGYTF
D gene: TRBD1
clone size: .
V gene: TRBV28
J gene: TRBJ1-2

CDR3 DNA: TGTGCCAGCAGCTCTGACAGGGCGGGAGAGACCCAGTACTTC
CDR3 protein: CASSSDRAGETQYF
D gene: TRBD1
clone size: .
V gene: TRBV5-8
J gene: TRBJ2-5

CDR3 DNA: TGTGCCAGCAGCAAAAGTAGGACTAGCGGGGAGACCCAGTACTTC
CDR3 protein: CASSKSRTSGETQYF
D gene: .
clone size: .
V gene: TRBV21-1
J gene: TRBJ2-5

CDR3 DNA: TGTGCCAGCAGCTTAGGGGGGACCATGAGAAAAGAGACCCAGTACTTC
CDR3 protein: CASSLGGTMRKETQYF
D gene: .
clone size: .
V gene: TRBV28
J gene: TRBJ2-5

CDR3 DNA: TGTGCCAGCAGCGTATTAGGGGCAGGGGGCGACGAGCAGTACTTC
CDR3 protein: CASSVLGAGGDEQYF
D gene: TRBD1
clone size: .
V gene: TRBV9
J gene: TRBJ2-7

CDR3 DNA: TGTGCCAGCAGCTATTGGGGGGGGAGCAATCAGCCCCAGCATTTT
CDR3 protein: CASSYWGGSNQPQHF
D gene: .
clone size: once
V gene: TRBV28
J gene: TRBJ1-5

CDR3 DNA: TGCGCCAGCAGCCCGGGGAACAGCCGGGAGACCCAGTACTTC
CDR3 protein: CASSPGNSRETQYF
D gene: .
clone size: .
V gene: TRBV5-1
J gene: TRBJ2-5

CDR3 DNA: TGCGCCAGCAGCCAGACCCTCTTAACAGGGGCCGAGCAGTACTTC
CDR3 protein: CASSQTLLTGAEQYF
D gene: TRBD1
clone size: .
V gene: TRBV4-1
J gene: TRBJ2-7

CDR3 DNA: TGCGCCAGCAGCTTGGCTTCTGAGCGACACGAGCAGTACTTC
CDR3 protein: CASSLASERHEQYF
D gene: .
clone size: .
V gene: TRBV5-1
J gene: TRBJ2-7

CDR3 DNA: TGTGCCAGCAGCTCGAAGATCGGGACTAGCGGGTTCATCTCCTACGAGCAGTACTTC
CDR3 protein: CASSSKIGTSGFISYEQYF
D gene: TRBD2
clone size: .
V gene: TRBV7-2
J gene: TRBJ2-7

CDR3 DNA: TGTGCCAGCAGTCCCGGGGGGCGCTTAAACGAGCAGTACTTC
CDR3 protein: CASSPGGRLNEQYF
D gene: .
clone size: .
V gene: TRBV6-5
J gene: TRBJ2-7

CDR3 DNA: TGTGCCAGCTACCACAGGGCAGGAGACAATCAGCCCCAGCATTTT
CDR3 protein: CASYHRAGDNQPQHF
D gene: .
clone size: .
V gene: TRBV28
J gene: TRBJ1-5

CDR3 DNA: TGCAGCGTTGGGGCGAGCTCCTACAATGAGCAGTTCTTC
CDR3 protein: CSVGASSYNEQFF
D gene: .
clone size: .
V gene: TRBV29-1
J gene: TRBJ2-1

CDR3 DNA: TGCGCCAGCAGCCAAGAAGGGGTCCGGGCTGAGCCCACTGAAGCTTTCTTT
CDR3 protein: CASSQEGVRAEPTEAFF
D gene: .
clone size: .
V gene: TRBV4-1
J gene: TRBJ1-1

CDR3 DNA: TGTGCCAGCACCTTGGACAGGGAAGACTACGAGCAGTACTTC
CDR3 protein: CASTLDREDYEQYF
D gene: TRBD1
clone size: .
V gene: TRBV5-4
J gene: TRBJ2-7

CDR3 DNA: TGTGCCAGCGCTCCGGGGCAGGGGGTACAATCGTCAGGAAACACCATATATTTT
CDR3 protein: CASAPGQGVQSSGNTIYF
D gene: TRBD1
clone size: .
V gene: TRBV7-9
J gene: TRBJ1-3

CDR3 DNA: TGCGCCAGCAGCTTGGGAGGGGGACAGGTCACTGGAGAGACCCAGTACTTC
CDR3 protein: CASSLGGGQVTGETQYF
D gene: TRBD1
clone size: .
V gene: TRBV5-1
J gene: TRBJ2-5

CDR3 DNA: TGTGCCAGCAGCCCCCCCGTCGGTGAAAAACTGTTTTTT
CDR3 protein: CASSPPVGEKLFF
D gene: .
clone size: .
V gene: TRBV7-9
J gene: TRBJ1-4

CDR3 DNA: TGCGCCAGCAGCTTGCAGGAGACCCAGTACTTC
CDR3 protein: CASSLQETQYF
D gene: .
clone size: .
V gene: TRBV5-1
J gene: TRBJ2-5

CDR3 DNA: TGCGCCAGCAGCTGGGCAGGGGGCAATTCCTATGGCTACACCTTC
CDR3 protein: CASSWAGGNSYGYTF
D gene: TRBD1
clone size: .
V gene: TRBV5-1
J gene: TRBJ1-2